Sequencing of this TCR beta chain was carried out in a study of T cell repertoires in aging, cancer and after chemotherapy. Study-level background: The whole study produced a dataset of millions of TCR reads. Whole-study results and caveats: Compared with age-matched healthy donors, untreated hematological or solid cancer patients showed higher blood TCR clonality. Across the chemotherapy interval, each cancer cohort showed higher median generation probability, suggesting thymic rebound.

Amplification of TCR beta used genomic DNA extracted from peripheral blood. Germline loops: CDR1 SQVTM, CDR2 ANQGSEA. This CDR3 region has 12 residues. V was pared by 1 base and J by 5 bases, with 8 bases between. TRB rearrangements spanning V, D and J were amplified using mixed TRB-A/B primers. TCRdb used MiXCR to reprocess the multiplex PCR reads, holding one entry per CDR3 protein. The profile covers around 10,000 distinct CDR3 sequences, with 32% appearing a single time and approximately 19% taken by the ten largest. This clonotype is medium-sized. Antigen: not known. The receptor was derived from a human donor in good health. The donor label of this sample is uncertain. The sample was blood. This rearrangement joins TRBV29-1 to TRBJ1-1; D perhaps matches TRBD1 (5 bases). DNA of the CDR3: TGCAGCGTTGAAGGGGGCAGGACTGAAGCTTTCTTT. Translating it yields CSVEGGRTEAFF.